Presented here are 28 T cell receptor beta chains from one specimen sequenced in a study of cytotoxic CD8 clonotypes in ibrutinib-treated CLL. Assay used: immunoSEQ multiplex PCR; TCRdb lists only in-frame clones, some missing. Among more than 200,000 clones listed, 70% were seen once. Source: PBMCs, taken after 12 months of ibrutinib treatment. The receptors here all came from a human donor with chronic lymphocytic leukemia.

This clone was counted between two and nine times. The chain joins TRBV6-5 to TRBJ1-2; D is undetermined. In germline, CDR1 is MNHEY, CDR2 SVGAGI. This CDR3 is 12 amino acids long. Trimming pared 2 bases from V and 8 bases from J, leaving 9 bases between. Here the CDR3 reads CASSYPHGGYTF. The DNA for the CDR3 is TGTGCCAGCAGTTACCCTCATGGGGGCTACACCTTC.

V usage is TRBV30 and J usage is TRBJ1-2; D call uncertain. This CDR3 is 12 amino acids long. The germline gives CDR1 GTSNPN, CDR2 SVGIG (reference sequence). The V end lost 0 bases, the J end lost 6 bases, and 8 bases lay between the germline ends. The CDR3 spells CAWSVGPDGYTF. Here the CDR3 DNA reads TGTGCCTGGAGTGTAGGGCCAGATGGCTACACCTTC.

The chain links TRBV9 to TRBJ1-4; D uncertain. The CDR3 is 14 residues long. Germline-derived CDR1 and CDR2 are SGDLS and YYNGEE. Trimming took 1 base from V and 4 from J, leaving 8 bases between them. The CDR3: CASSVSGVNEKLFF. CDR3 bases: TGTGCCAGCAGCGTAAGCGGAGTTAATGAAAAACTGTTTTTT.

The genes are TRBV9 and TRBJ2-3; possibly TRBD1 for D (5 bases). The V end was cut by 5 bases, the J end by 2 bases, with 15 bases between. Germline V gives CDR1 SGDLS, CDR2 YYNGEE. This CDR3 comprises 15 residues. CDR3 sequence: CASSRSDRNTDTQYF. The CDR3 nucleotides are TGTGCCAGCAGTAGATCCGACAGAAACACAGATACGCAGTATTTT.

CDR3 in amino acids: CASRDLRWAQYF. In DNA form, the CDR3 reads TGTGCCAGCAGGGACCTGAGGTGGGCCCAGTACTTC. The chain links TRBV6-1 to TRBJ2-5; D is uncertain. The CDR3 extends over 12 amino acids. Germline V gene data show CDR1 as MNHNS and CDR2 as SASEGT. V was clipped by 6 bases and J by 9 bases, with 14 bases between them.

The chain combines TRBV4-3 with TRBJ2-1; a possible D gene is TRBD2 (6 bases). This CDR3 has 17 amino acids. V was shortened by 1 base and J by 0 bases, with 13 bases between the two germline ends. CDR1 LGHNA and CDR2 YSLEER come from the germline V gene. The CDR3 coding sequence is TGCGCCAGCAGCCAAGGGTTCGCGGGAAGCTCCTACAATGAGCAGTTCTTC. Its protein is CASSQGFAGSSYNEQFF.

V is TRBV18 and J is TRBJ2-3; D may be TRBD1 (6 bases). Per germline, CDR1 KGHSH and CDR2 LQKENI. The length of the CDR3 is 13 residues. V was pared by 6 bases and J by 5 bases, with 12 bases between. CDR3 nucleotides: TGTGCCAGCTCCTACGTAGGGGGAGATACGCAGTATTTT. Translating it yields CASSYVGGDTQYF.

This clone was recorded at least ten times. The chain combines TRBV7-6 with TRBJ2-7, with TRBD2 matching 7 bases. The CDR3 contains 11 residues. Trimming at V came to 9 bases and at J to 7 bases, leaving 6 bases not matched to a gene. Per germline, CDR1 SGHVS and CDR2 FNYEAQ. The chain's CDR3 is CASSAGREQYF. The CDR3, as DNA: TGTGCCAGTTCAGCGGGGCGGGAGCAGTACTTC. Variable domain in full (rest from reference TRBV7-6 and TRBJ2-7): GAGVSQSPRYKVTKRGQDVALRCDPISGHVSLYWYRQALGQGPEFLTYFNYEAQQDKSGLPNDRFSAERPEGSISTLTIQRTEQRDSAMYRCASSAGREQYFGPGTRLTVT.

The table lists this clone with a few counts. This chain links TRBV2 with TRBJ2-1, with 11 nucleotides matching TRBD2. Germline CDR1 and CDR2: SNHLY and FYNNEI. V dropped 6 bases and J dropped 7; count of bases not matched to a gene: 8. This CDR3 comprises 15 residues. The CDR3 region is CASSDRLAGHNEQFF. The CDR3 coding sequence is TGTGCCAGCAGCGATAGACTAGCGGGGCATAATGAGCAGTTCTTC.

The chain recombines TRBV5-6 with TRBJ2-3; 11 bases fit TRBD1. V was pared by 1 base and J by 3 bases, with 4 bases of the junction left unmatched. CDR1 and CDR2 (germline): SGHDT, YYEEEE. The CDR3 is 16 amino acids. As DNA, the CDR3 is TGTGCCAGCAGCTTGAGGACAGGGGGCAGTACAGATACGCAGTATTTT. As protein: CASSLRTGGSTDTQYF.

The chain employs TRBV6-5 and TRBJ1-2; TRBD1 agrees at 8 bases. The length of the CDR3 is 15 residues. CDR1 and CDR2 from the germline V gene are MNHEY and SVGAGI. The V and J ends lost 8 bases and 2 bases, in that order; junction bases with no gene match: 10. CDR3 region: CASSNPGQANYGYTF. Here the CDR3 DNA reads TGTGCCAGCTCTAATCCGGGACAGGCCAACTATGGCTACACCTTC.

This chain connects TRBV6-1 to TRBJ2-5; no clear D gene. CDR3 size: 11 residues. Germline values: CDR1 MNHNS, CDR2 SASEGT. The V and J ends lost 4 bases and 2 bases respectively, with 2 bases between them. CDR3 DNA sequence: TGTGCCAGCAGTGGACAAGAGACCCAGTACTTC. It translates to CASSGQETQYF.

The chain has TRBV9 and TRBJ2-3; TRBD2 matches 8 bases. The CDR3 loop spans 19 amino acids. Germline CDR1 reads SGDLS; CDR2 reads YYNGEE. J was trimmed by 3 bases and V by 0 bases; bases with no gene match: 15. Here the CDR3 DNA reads TGTGCCAGCAGCGTAGGAAGGGATAGCGGGGTACTCCATACAGATACGCAGTATTTT. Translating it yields CASSVGRDSGVLHTDTQYF.

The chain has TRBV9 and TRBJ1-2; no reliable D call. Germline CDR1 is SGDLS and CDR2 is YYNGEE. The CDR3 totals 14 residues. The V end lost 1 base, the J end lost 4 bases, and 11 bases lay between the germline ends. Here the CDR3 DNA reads TGTGCCAGCAGCGTATTCGGGGAAAGCTATGGCTACACCTTC. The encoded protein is CASSVFGESYGYTF.

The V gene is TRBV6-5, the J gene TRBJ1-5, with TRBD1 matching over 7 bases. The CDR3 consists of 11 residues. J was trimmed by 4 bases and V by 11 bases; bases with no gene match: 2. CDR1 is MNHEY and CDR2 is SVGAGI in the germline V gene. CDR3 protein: CASGGNQPQHF. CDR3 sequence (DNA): TGTGCCTCAGGGGGTAATCAGCCCCAGCATTTT.

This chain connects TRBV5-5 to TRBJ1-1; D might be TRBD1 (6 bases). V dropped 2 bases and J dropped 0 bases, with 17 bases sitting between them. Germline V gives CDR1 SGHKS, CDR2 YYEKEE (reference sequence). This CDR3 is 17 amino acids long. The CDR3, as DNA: TGTGCCAGCAGCTTACAGGGAAGGGACCACATGAACACTGAAGCTTTCTTT. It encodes CASSLQGRDHMNTEAFF.

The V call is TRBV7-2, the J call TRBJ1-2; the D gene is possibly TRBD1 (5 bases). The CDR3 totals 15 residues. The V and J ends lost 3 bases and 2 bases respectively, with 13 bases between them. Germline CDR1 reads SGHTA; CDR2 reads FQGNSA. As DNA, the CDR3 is TGTGCCAGCAGCTTGGGTGGGACGGGGAACTATGGCTACACCTTC. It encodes CASSLGGTGNYGYTF.

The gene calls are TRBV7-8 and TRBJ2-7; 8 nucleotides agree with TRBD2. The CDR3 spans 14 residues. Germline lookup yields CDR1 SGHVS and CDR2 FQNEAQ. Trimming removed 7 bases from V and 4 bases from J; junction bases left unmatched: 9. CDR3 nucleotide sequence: TGTGCCAGCAAAGATATAGCGGGAATATACGAGCAGTACTTC. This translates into CASKDIAGIYEQYF.

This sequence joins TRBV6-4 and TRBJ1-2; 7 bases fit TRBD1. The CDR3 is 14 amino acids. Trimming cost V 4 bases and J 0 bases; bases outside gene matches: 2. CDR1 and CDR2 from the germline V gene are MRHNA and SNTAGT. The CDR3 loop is CASSAGTANYGYTF. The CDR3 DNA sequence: TGTGCCAGCAGTGCCGGGACAGCTAACTATGGCTACACCTTC.

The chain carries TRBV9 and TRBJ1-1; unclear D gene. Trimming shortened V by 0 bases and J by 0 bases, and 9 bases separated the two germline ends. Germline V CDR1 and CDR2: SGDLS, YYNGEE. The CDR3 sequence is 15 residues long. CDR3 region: CASSVVGPMNTEAFF. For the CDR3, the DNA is TGTGCCAGCAGCGTAGTTGGGCCCATGAACACTGAAGCTTTCTTT.

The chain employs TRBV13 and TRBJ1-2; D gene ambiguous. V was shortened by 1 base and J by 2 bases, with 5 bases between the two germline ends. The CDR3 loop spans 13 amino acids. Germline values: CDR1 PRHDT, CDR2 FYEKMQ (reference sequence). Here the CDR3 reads CASSLEKNYGYTF. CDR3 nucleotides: TGTGCCAGCAGCTTAGAGAAAAACTATGGCTACACCTTC.

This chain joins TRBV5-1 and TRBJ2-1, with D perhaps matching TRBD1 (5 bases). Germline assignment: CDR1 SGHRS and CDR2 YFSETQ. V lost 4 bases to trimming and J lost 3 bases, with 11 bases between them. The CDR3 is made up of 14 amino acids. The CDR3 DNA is TGCGCCAGCAGCATGACGACAGACTACAATGAGCAGTTCTTC. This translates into CASSMTTDYNEQFF.

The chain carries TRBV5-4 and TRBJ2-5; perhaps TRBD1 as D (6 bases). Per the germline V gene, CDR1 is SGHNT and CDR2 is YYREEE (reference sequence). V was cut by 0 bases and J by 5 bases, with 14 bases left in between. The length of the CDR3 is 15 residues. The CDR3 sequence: CASSLANRAQETQYF. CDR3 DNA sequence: TGTGCCAGCAGCTTGGCGAACAGGGCGCAGGAGACCCAGTACTTC.

As DNA, the CDR3 is TGTGCCAGCAGCGGAGGGGGCACTAGCGGGAGTCCTACAGATACGCAGTATTTT. As protein: CASSGGGTSGSPTDTQYF. This rearrangement joins TRBV9 to TRBJ2-3; 11 bases are shared with TRBD2. The CDR3 has 18 residues. The J segment lost 3 bases and the V segment lost 3 bases, leaving 12 bases of the junction unmatched. Germline V CDR1 and CDR2: SGDLS, YYNGEE.

The CDR3 loop reads CSVELPGLVSYEQYF. DNA for the CDR3: TGCAGCGTTGAACTACCGGGACTAGTTTCCTACGAGCAGTACTTC. The rearrangement joins TRBV29-1 to TRBJ2-7, with 8 bases fitting TRBD2. The CDR3 has 15 amino acids. The junction had 7 bases not matched to a gene; V was cut back by 2 bases and J by 1 base. Germline CDR1 SQVTM, CDR2 ANQGSEA.

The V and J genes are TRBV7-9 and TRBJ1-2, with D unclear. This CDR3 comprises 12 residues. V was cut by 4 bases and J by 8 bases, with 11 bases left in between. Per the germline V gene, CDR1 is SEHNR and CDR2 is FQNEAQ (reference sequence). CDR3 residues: CASSSPPKGYTF. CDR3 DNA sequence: TGTGCCAGCAGCTCCCCCCCGAAGGGCTACACCTTC. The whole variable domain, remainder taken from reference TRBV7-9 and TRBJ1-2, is DTGVSQNPRHKITKRGQNVTFRCDPISEHNRLYWYRQTLGQGPEFLTYFQNEAQLEKSRLLSDRFSAERPKGSFSTLEIQRTEQGDSAMYLCASSSPPKGYTFGSGTRLTVV.

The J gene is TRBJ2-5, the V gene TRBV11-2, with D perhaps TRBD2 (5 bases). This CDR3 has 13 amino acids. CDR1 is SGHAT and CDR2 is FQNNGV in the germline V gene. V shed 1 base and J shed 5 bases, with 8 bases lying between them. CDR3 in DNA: TGTGCCAGCAGCTTAGCGGGGTGGGAGACCCAGTACTTC. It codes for CASSLAGWETQYF.

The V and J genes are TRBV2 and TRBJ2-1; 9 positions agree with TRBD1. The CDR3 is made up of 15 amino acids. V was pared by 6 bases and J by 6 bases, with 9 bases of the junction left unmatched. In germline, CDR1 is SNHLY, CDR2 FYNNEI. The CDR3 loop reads CASRVGTGMGNEQFF. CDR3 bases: TGTGCCAGCAGGGTCGGGACAGGGATGGGCAATGAGCAGTTCTTC.